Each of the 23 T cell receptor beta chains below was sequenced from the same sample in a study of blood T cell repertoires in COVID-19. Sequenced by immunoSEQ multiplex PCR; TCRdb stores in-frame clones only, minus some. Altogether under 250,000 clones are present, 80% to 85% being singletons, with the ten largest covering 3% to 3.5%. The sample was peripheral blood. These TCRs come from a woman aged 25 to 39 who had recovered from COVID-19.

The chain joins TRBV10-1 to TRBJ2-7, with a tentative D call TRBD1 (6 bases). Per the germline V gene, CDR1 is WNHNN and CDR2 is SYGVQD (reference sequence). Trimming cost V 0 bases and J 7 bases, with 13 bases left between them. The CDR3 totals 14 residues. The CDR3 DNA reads TGCGCCAGCAGTGAGTCGGGACATCCTTGGGAGCAGTACTTC. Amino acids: CASSESGHPWEQYF.

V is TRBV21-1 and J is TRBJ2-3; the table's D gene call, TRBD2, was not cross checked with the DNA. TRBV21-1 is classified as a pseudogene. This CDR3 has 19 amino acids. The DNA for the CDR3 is TGTGCCAGCAGCCAGGAGGGGACTAGCGGGAGGCTTCTTACAGATACGCAGTATTTT. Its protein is CASSQEGTSGRLLTDTQYF.

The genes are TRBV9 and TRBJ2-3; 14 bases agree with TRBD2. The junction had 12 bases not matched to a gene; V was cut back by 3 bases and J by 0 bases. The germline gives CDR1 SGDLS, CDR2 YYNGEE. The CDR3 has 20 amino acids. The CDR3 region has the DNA TGTGCCAGCAGCGCCCGACTAGCGGGAGGGTCCAGTTCTAGCACAGATACGCAGTATTTT. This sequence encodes CASSARLAGGSSSSTDTQYF.

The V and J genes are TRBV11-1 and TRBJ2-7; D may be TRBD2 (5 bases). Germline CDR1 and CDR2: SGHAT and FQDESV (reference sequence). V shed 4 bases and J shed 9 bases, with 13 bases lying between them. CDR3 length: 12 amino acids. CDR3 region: CASSSQREGQYF. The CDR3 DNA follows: TGTGCCAGCAGCTCGCAGCGTGAGGGGCAGTACTTC.

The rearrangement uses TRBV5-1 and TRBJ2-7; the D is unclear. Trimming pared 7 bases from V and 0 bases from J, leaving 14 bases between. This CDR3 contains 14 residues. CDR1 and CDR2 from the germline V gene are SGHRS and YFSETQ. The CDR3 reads CASSRKPSSYEQYF. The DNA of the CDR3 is TGCGCCAGCTCGAGGAAACCGAGCTCCTACGAGCAGTACTTC.

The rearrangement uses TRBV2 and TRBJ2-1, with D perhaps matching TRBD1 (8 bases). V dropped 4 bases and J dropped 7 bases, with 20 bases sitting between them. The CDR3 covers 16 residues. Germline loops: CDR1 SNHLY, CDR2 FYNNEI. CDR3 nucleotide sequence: TGTGCCAGCAGTGTGGAGGTCACAGGGGGGGCGAATGAGCAGTTCTTC. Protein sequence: CASSVEVTGGANEQFF.

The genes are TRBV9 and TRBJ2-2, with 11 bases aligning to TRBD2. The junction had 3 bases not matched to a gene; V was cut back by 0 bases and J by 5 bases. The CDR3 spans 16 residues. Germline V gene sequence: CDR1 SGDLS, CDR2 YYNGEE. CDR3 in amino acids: CASSVGLAGWTGELFF. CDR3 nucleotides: TGTGCCAGCAGCGTAGGACTAGCGGGATGGACCGGGGAGCTGTTTTTT.

The CDR3 region is CSVLTDTYEQYF. CDR3 coding DNA: TGCAGCGTTTTGACAGACACCTACGAGCAGTACTTC. V and J are TRBV29-1 and TRBJ2-7, with a possible D match to TRBD1 (5 bases). Between the trimmed V and J ends, which lost 5 bases and 2 bases, there was a span of 10 bases. The germline gives CDR1 SQVTM, CDR2 ANQGSEA. The CDR3 sequence is 12 residues long.

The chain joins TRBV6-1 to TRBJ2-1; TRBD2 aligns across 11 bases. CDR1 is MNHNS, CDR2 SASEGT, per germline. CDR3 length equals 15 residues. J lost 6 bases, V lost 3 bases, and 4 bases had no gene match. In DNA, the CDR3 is TGTGCCAGCAGTGATTTAGCGGGAGGGCCCAATGAGCAGTTCTTC. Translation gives CASSDLAGGPNEQFF.

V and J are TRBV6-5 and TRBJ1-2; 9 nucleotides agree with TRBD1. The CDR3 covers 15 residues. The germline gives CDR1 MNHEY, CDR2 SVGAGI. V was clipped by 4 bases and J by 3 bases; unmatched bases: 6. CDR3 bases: TGTGCCAGCAGTTCCACCGGGACAGGGTACTATGGCTACACCTTC. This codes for CASSSTGTGYYGYTF.

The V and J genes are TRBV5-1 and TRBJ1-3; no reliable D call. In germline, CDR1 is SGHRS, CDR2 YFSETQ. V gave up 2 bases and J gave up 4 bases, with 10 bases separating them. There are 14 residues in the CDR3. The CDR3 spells CASSFKEPGNTIYF. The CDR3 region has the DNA TGCGCCAGCAGCTTCAAGGAGCCCGGAAACACCATATATTTT.

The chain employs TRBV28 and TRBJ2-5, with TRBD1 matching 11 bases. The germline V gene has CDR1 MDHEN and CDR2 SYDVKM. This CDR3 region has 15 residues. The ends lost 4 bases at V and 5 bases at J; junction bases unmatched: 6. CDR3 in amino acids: CASSSRDRGLETQYF. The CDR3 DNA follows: TGTGCCAGCAGTTCCCGGGACAGGGGGTTGGAGACCCAGTACTTC.

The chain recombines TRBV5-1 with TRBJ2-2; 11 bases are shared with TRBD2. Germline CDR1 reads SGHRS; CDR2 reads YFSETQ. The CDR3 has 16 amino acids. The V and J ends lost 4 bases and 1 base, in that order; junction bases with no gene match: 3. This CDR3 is CASSGGTSGNTGELFF. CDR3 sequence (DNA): TGCGCCAGCAGCGGGGGGACTAGCGGGAACACCGGGGAGCTGTTTTTT.

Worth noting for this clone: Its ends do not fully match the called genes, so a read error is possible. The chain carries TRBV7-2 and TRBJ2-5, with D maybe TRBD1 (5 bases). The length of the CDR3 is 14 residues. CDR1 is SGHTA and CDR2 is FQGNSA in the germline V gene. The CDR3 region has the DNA TGTGCCAGCAGCTTAACCAATGGGGCTGGGCCGCTGGACTTC. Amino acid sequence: CASSLTNGAGPLDF.

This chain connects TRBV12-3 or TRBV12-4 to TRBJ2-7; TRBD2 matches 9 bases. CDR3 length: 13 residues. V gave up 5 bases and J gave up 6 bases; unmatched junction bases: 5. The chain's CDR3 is CASSLLSGSEQYF. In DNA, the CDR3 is TGTGCCAGCAGTCTCCTTAGCGGGAGCGAGCAGTACTTC.

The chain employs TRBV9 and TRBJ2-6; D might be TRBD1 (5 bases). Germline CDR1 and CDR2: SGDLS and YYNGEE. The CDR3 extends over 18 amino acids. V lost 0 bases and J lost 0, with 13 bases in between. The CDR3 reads CASSVDPDIVSGANVLTF. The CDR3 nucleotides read TGTGCCAGCAGCGTAGACCCGGACATAGTCTCTGGGGCCAACGTCCTGACTTTC.

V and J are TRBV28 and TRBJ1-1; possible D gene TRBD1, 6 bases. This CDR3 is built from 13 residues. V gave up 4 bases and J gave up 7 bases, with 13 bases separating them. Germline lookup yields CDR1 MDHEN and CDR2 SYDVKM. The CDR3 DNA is TGTGCCAGCAGTTCAGGACAGCCTAGTGAAGCTTTCTTT. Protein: CASSSGQPSEAFF.

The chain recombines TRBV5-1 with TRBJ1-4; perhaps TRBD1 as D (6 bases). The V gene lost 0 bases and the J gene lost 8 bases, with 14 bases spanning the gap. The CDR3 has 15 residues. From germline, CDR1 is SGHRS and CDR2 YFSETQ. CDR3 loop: CASSLVGTPQEKLFF. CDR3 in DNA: TGCGCCAGCAGCTTGGTAGGGACACCGCAAGAAAAACTGTTTTTT.

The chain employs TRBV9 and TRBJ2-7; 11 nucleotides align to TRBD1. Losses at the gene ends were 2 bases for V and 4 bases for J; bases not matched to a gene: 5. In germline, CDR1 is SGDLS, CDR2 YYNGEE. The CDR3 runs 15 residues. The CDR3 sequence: CASSVSGTGGYEQYF. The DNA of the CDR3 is TGTGCCAGCAGCGTGTCTGGGACAGGGGGTTACGAGCAGTACTTC.

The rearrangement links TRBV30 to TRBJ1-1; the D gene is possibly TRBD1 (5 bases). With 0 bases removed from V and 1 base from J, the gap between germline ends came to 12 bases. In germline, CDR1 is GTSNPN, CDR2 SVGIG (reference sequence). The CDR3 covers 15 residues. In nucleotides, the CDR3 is TGTGCCTGGAGTGTACCTATGGGGCAGAACACTGAAGCTTTCTTT. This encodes CAWSVPMGQNTEAFF.

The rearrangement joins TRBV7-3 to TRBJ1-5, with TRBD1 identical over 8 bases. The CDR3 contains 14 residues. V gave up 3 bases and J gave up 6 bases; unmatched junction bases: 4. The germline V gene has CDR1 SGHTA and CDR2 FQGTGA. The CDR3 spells CASSFGQGGQPQHF. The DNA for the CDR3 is TGTGCCAGCAGCTTCGGACAGGGAGGTCAGCCCCAGCATTTT.

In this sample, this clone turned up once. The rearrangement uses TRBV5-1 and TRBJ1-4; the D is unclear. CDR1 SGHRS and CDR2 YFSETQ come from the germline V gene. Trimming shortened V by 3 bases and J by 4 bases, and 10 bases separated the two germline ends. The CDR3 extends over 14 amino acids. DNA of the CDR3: TGCGCCAGCAGCTCCGGGGAGTATAATGAAAAACTGTTTTTT. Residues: CASSSGEYNEKLFF. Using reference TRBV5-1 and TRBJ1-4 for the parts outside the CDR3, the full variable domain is KAGVTQTPRYLIKTRGQQVTLSCSPISGHRSVSWYQQTPGQGLQFLFEYFSETQRNKGNFPGRFSGRQFSNSRSEMNVSTLELGDSALYLCASSSGEYNEKLFFGSGTQLSVL.

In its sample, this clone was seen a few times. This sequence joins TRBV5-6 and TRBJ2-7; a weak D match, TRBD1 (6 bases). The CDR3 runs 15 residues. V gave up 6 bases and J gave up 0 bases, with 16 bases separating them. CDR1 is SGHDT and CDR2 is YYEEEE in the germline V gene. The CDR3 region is CASTILQGFSYEQYF. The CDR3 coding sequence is TGTGCCAGCACTATACTTCAGGGGTTCTCCTACGAGCAGTACTTC.